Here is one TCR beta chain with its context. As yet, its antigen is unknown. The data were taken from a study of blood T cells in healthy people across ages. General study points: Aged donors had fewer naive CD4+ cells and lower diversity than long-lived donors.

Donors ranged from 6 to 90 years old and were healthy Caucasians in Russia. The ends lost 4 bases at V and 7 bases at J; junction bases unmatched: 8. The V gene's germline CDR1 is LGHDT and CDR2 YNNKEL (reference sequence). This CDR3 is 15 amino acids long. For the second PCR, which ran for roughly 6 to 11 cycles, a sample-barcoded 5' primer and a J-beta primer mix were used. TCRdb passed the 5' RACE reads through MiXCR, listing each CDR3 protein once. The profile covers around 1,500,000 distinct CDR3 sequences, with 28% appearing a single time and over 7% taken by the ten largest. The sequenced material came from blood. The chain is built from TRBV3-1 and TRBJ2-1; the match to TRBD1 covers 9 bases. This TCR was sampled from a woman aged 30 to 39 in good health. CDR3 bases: TGTGCCAGCAGCCCCCGGGACAGGGCCCGTAATGAGCAGTTCTTC. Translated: CASSPRDRARNEQFF.